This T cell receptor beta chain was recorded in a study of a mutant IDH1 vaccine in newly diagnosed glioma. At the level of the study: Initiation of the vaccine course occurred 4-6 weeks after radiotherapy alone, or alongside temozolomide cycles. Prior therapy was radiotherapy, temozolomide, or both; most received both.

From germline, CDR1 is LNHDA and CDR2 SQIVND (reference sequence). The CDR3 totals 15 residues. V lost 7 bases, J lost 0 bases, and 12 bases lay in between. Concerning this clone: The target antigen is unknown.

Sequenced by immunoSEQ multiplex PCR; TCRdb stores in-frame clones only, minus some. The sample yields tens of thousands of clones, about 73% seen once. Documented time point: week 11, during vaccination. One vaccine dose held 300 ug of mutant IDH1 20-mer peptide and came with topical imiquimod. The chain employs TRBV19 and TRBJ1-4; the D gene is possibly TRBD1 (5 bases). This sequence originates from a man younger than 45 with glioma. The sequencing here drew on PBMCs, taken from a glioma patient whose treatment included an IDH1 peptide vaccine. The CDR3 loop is CASTPPGATNEKLFF. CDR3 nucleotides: TGTGCCAGTACCCCGCCGGGGGCAACTAATGAAAAACTGTTTTTT.